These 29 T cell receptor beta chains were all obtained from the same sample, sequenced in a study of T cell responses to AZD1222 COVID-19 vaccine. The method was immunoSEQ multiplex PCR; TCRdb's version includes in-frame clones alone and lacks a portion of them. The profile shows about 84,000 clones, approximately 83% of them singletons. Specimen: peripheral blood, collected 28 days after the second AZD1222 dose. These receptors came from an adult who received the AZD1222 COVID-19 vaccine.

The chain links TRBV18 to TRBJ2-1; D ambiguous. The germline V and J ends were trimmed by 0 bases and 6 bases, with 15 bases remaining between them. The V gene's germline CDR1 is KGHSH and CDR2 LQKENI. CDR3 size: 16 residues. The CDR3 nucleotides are TGTGCCAGCTCACCACCTACGGCCGGATGGGGCAATGAGCAGTTCTTC. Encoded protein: CASSPPTAGWGNEQFF.

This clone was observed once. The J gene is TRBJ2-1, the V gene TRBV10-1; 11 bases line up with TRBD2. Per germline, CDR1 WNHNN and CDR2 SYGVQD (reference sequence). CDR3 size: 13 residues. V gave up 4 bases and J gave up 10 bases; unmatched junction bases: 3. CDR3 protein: CASSVASGGEQFF. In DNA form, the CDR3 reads TGCGCCAGCAGTGTTGCTAGCGGGGGGGAGCAGTTCTTC.

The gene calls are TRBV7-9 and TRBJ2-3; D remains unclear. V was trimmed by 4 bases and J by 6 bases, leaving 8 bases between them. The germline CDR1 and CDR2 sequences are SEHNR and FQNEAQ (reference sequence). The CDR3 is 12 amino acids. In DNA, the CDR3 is TGTGCCAGCAGCTCATCATTGGATACGCAGTATTTT. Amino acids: CASSSSLDTQYF.

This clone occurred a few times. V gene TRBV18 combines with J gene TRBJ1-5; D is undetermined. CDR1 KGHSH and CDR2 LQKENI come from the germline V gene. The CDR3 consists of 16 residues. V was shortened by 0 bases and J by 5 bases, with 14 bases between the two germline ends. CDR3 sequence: CASSPPSYKGHQPQHF. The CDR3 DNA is TGTGCCAGCTCACCACCGAGTTATAAAGGCCATCAGCCCCAGCATTTT.

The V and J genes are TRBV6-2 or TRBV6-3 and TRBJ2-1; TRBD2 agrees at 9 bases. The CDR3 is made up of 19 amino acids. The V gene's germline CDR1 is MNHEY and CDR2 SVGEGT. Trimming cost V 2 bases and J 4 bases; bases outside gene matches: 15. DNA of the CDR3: TGTGCCAGCAGTTACCCGACGACTAGCGGAGTCTCAACTTACAATGAGCAGTTCTTC. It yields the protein CASSYPTTSGVSTYNEQFF.

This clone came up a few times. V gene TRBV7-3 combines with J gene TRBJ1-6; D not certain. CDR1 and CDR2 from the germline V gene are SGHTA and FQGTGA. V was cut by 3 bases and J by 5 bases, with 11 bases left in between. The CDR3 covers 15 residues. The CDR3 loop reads CASSLDGPNNSPLHF. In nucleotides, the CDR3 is TGTGCCAGCAGCTTGGATGGACCGAATAATTCACCCCTCCACTTT.

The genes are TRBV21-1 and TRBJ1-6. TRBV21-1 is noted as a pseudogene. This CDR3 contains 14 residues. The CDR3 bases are TGTGCCAGCACCCCGGCTCCGTGTGGGTCACCCCTCCACTTT. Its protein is CASTPAPCGSPLHF.

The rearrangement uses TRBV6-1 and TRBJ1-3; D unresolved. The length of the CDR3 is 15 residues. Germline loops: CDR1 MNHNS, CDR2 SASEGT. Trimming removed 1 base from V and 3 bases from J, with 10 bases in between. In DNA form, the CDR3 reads TGTGCCAGCAGTGAAGTCCAGGTCGGTGGAAACACCATATATTTT. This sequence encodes CASSEVQVGGNTIYF.

In DNA, the CDR3 is TGTGCCAGCAGTTACCCTACCCTGGACAGGGGGTCTGAAGCTTTCTTT. It encodes CASSYPTLDRGSEAFF. This chain uses TRBV6-6 with TRBJ1-1; TRBD1 matches 10 bases. V was clipped by 2 bases and J by 6 bases; unmatched bases: 9. CDR1 and CDR2 from the germline V gene are MNHNY and SVGAGI (reference sequence). CDR3 length: 16 residues.

CDR3 loop: CASSFNGLASSYNEQFF. The CDR3, as DNA: TGTGCCAGCAGCTTCAACGGACTAGCGAGTTCCTACAATGAGCAGTTCTTC. The gene calls are TRBV7-8 and TRBJ2-1; 9 bases map to TRBD2. This CDR3 contains 17 residues. Per germline, CDR1 SGHVS and CDR2 FQNEAQ. Trimming took 3 bases from V and 1 from J; bases not matched to a gene: 7.

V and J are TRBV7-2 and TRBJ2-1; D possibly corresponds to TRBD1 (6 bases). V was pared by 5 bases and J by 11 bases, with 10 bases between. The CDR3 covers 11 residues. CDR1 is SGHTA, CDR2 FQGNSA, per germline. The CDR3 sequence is CASSQDSQQFF. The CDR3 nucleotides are TGTGCCAGCAGCCAGGACAGCCAGCAGTTCTTC.

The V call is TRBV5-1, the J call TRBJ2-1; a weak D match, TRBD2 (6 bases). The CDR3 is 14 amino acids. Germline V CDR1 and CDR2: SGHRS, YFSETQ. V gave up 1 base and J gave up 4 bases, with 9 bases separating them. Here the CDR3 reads CASSLSSVYNEQFF. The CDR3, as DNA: TGCGCCAGCAGCTTGTCTAGCGTATACAATGAGCAGTTCTTC. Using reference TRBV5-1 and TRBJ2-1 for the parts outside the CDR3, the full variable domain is KAGVTQTPRYLIKTRGQQVTLSCSPISGHRSVSWYQQTPGQGLQFLFEYFSETQRNKGNFPGRFSGRQFSNSRSEMNVSTLELGDSALYLCASSLSSVYNEQFFGPGTRLTVL.

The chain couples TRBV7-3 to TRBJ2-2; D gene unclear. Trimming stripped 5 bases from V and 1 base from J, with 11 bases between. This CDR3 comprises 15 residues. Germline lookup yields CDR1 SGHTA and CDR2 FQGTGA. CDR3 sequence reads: CASSLQPENTGELFF. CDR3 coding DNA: TGTGCCAGCAGCCTCCAGCCAGAGAACACCGGGGAGCTGTTTTTT.

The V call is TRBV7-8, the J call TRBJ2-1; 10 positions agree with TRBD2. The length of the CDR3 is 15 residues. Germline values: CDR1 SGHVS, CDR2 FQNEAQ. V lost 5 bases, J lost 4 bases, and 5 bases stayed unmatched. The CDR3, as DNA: TGTGCCAGCAGCGCACTAGCGGGGCCATACAATGAGCAGTTCTTC. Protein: CASSALAGPYNEQFF. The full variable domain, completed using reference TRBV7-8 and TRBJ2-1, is GAGVSQSPRYKVAKRGQDVALRCDPISGHVSLFWYQQALGQGPEFLTYFQNEAQLDKSGLPSDRFFAERPEGSVSTLKIQRTQQEDSAVYLCASSALAGPYNEQFFGPGTRLTVL.

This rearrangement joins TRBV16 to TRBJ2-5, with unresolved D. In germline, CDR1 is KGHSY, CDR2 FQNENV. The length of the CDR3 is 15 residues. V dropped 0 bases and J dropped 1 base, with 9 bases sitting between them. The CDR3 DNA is TGTGCCAGCAGCCAATCGTTGCAGCTCCAAGAGACCCAGTACTTC. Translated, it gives CASSQSLQLQETQYF.

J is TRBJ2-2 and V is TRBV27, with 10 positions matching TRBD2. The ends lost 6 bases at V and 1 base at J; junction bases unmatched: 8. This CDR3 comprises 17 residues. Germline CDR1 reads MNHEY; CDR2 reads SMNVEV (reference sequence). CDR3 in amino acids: CASRRGTSAMNTGELFF. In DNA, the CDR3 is TGTGCCAGCAGACGAGGGACTAGCGCCATGAACACCGGGGAGCTGTTTTTT.

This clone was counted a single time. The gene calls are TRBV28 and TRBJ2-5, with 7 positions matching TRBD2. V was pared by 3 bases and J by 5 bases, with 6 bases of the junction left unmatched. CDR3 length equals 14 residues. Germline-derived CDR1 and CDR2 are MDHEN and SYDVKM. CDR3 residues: CASSFLGEGETQYF. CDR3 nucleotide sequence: TGTGCCAGCAGTTTTTTGGGGGAGGGGGAGACCCAGTACTTC.

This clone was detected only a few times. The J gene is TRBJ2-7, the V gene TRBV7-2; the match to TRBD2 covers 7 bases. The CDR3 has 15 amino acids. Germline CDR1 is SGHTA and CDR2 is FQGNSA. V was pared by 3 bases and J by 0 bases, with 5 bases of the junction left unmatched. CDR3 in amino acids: CASSFGGGSSYEQYF. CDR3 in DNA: TGTGCCAGCAGCTTTGGGGGGGGGAGCTCCTACGAGCAGTACTTC. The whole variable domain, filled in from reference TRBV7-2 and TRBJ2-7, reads GAGVSQSPSNKVTEKGKDVELRCDPISGHTALYWYRQSLGQGLEFLIYFQGNSAPDKSGLPSDRFSAERTGGSVSTLTIQRTQQEDSAVYLCASSFGGGSSYEQYFGPGTRLTVT.

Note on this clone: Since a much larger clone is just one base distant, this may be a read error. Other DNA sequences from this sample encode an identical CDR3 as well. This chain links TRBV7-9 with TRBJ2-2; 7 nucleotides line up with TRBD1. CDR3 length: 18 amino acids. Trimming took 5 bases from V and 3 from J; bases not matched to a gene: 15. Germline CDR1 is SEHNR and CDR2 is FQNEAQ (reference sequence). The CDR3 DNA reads TGTGCCAGCAGCGACCGGACAGGTCGTTTTGCGGACACCGGGGAGCTGTTTTTT. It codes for CASSDRTGRFADTGELFF.

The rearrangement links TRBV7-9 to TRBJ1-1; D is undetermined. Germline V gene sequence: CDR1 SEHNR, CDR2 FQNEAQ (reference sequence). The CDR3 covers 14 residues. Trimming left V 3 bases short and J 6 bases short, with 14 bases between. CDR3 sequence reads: CASSFGTKIPEAFF. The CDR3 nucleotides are TGTGCCAGCAGCTTTGGAACCAAGATTCCTGAAGCTTTCTTT. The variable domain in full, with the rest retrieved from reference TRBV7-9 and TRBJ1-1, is DTGVSQNPRHKITKRGQNVTFRCDPISEHNRLYWYRQTLGQGPEFLTYFQNEAQLEKSRLLSDRFSAERPKGSFSTLEIQRTEQGDSAMYLCASSFGTKIPEAFFGQGTRLTVV.

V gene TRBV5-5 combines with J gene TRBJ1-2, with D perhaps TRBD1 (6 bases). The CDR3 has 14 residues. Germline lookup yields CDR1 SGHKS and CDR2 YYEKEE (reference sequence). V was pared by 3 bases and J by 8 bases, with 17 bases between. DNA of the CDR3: TGTGCCAGCAGCTCCGGCTCGGGGGCGCTGGGCTACACCTTC. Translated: CASSSGSGALGYTF.

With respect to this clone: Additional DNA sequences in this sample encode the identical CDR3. DNA of the CDR3: TGTGCCAGCAGTGAGGGGACAGGGGGCGGTCAGCCCCAGCATTTT. Protein sequence: CASSEGTGGGQPQHF. This chain connects TRBV6-1 to TRBJ1-5; TRBD1 matches at 12 bases. Germline values: CDR1 MNHNS, CDR2 SASEGT. The CDR3 covers 15 residues. Trimming removed 3 bases from V and 6 bases from J; junction bases left unmatched: 3.

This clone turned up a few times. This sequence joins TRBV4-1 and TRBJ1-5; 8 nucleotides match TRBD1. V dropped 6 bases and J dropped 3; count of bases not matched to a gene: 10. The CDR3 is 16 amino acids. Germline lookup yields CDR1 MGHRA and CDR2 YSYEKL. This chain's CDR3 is CASSLTQGGFNQPQHF. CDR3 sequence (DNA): TGCGCCAGCAGTCTGACACAGGGGGGATTCAATCAGCCCCAGCATTTT.

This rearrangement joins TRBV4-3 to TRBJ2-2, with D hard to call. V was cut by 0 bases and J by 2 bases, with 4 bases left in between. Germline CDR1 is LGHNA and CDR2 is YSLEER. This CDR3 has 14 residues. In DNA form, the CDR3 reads TGCGCCAGCAGCCAAGAAGGAAACACCGGGGAGCTGTTTTTT. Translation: CASSQEGNTGELFF.

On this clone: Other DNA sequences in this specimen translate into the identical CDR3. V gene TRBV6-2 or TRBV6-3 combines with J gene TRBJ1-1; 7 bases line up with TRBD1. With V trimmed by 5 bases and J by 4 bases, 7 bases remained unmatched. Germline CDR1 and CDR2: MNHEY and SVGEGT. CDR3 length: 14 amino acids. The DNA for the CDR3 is TGTGCCAGCAGTGATAGGACAGGCTCCACTGAAGCTTTCTTT. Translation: CASSDRTGSTEAFF.

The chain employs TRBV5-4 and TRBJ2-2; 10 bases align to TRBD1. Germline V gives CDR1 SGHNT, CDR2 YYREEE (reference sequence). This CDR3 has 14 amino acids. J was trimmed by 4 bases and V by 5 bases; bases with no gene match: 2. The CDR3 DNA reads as TGTGCCAGCAGAGGGACAGGGGTCACCGGGGAGCTGTTTTTT. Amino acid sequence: CASRGTGVTGELFF.

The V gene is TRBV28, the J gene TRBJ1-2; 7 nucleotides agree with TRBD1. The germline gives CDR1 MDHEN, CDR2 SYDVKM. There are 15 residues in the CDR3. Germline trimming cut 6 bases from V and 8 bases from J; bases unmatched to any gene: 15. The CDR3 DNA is TGTGCCAGCAGCCCGACAGGGAGGGTTTATTACGGCTACACCTTC. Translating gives CASSPTGRVYYGYTF.

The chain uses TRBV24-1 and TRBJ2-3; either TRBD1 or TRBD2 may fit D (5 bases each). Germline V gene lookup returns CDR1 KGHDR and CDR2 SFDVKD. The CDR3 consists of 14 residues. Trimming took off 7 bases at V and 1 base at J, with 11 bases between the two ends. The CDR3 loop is CATSKRDGTDTQYF. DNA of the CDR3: TGTGCCACCAGCAAAAGGGACGGCACAGATACGCAGTATTTT.

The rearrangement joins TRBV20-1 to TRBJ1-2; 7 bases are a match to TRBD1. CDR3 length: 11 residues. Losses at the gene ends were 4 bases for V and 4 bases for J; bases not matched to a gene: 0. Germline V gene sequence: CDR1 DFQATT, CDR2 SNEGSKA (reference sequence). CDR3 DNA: TGCAGTGCTACAGGGGGCTATGGCTACACCTTC. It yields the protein CSATGGYGYTF.